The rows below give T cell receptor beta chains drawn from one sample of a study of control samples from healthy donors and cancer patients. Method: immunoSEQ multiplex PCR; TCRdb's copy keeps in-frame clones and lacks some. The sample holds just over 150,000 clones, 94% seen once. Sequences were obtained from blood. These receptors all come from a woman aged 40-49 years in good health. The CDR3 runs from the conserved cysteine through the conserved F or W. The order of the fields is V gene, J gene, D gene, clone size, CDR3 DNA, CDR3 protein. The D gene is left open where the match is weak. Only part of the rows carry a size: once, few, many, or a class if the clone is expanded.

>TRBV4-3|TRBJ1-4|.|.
TGCGCCAGCAGCCAAGCAGGGAGCGATGAAAAACTGTTTTTT
CASSQAGSDEKLFF
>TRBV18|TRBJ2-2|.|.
TGTGCCAGCTCACCATCGGGATCGGACACCGGGGAGCTGTTTTTT
CASSPSGSDTGELFF
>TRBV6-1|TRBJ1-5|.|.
TGTGCCAGCAGTGAATTAGCTTATTACAATTCTAATCAGCCCCAGCATTTT
CASSELAYYNSNQPQHF
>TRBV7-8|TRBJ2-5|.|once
TGTGCCAGCAGGCAATTGCCGGGGGTTGGGGAGACCCAGTACTTC
CASRQLPGVGETQYF
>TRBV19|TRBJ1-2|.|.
TGTGCCAGTAGTATAGCAAGCGGGGGACCTAACTATGGCTACACCTTC
CASSIASGGPNYGYTF
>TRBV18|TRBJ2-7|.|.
TGTGCCAGCTCACCAGGGGTCCGAGAGCAGTACTTC
CASSPGVREQYF
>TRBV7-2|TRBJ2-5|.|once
TGTGCCAGCAGCTTAAACCAGGGGGAGACCCAGTACTTC
CASSLNQGETQYF
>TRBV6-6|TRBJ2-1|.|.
TGTGCCACCGAGTCGACACTCTACAATGAGCAGTTCTTC
CATESTLYNEQFF
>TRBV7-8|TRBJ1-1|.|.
TGTGCCAGCAGCTCCTTGGGCACTGAAGCTTTCTTT
CASSSLGTEAFF
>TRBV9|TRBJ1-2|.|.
TGTGCCAGCAGCGGCGCAGGGAACTATGGCTACACCTTC
CASSGAGNYGYTF
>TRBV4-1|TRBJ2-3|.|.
TGCGCCAGCAGCCCCCTCGGCCTTAGCACAGATACGCAGTATTTT
CASSPLGLSTDTQYF
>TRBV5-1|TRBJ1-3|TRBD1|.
TGCGCCAGCCAACAGGGGCAGGGAAACACCATATATTTT
CASQQGQGNTIYF
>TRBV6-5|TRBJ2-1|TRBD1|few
TGTGCCAGCAGGGAGGGGGCAGGGGGCCATGAGCAGTTCTTC
CASREGAGGHEQFF
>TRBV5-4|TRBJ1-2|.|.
TGTGCCAGCACTCAACAGCAGGGGTATGGCTACACCTTC
CASTQQQGYGYTF
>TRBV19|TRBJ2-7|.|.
TGTGCCAGTAGTGTGGGCCAGACCTACGAGCAGTACTTC
CASSVGQTYEQYF
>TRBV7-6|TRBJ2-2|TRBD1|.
TGTGCCAGCAGCTTATCCGGGACAGGGCTCACCGGGGAGCTGTTTTTT
CASSLSGTGLTGELFF
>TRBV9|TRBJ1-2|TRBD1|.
TGTGCCAGCAGCCGAGGACAGGGGGTTGTCTATGGCTACACCTTC
CASSRGQGVVYGYTF
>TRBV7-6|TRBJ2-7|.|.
TGTGCCAGCAGCTTAGCGCGGGCAGACAGCTCCTACGAGCAGTACTTC
CASSLARADSSYEQYF
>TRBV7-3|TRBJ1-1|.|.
TGTGCCAGCAGCCCGACGGGGAACACTGAAGCTTTCTTT
CASSPTGNTEAFF
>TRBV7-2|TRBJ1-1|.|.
TGTGCCAGCAGCTTAGAGCCCGGACCCCACACTGAAGCTTTCTTT
CASSLEPGPHTEAFF
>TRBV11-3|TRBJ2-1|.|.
TGTGCCAGCAGCTTAGGGACGCTTTACAATGAGCAGTTCTTC
CASSLGTLYNEQFF
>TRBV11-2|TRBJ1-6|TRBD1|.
TGTGCCAGCAGTCGGCCGGGACAGGGGGCGACGGGTAATTCACCCCTCCACTTT
CASSRPGQGATGNSPLHF
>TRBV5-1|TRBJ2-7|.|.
TGCGCCAGCAGCCACCCGGACACTTCCTACGAGCAGTACTTC
CASSHPDTSYEQYF
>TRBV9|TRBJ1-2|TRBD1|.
TGTGCCAGCAGCCAGGGACAGCCTAACTATGGCTACACCTTC
CASSQGQPNYGYTF
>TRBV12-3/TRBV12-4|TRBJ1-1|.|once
TGTGCCAGCAGTTTTCAGAGGGATACCGAAGCTTTCTTT
CASSFQRDTEAFF
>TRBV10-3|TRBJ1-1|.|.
TGTGCCATCAGGCGAGACTGGGAAACTGAAGCTTTCTTT
CAIRRDWETEAFF
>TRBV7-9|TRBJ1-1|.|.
TGTGCCAGCAGGGGAACAAACCCTCAGAACACTGAAGCTTTCTTT
CASRGTNPQNTEAFF
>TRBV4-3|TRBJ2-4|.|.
TGCGCCAGCAGCCAAGAAGTCTGGCGCCTAGCCAAAAACATTCAGTACTTC
CASSQEVWRLAKNIQYF
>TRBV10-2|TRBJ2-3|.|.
TGCGCCAGCAGTGACTTCGCAGGGGACGGTACAGATACGCAGTATTTT
CASSDFAGDGTDTQYF
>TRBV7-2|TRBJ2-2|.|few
TGTGCCAGCAGTGTCTTGAACACCGGGGAGCTGTTTTTT
CASSVLNTGELFF
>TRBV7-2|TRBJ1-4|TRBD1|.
TGTGCCAGCAGCTTTGGACAGGGGGTCGGGGGACTGTTTTTT
CASSFGQGVGGLFF
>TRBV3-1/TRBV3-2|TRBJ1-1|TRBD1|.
TGTGCCAGCAGCCAAACGGGACAGCAAAACACTGAAGCTTTCTTT
CASSQTGQQNTEAFF
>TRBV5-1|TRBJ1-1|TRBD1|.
TGCGCCAGCAGCCTGACAGGGGCCCTGAACACTGAAGCTTTCTTT
CASSLTGALNTEAFF
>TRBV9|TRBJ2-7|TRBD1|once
TGTGCCAGCAGCCGCGGACAGGGGGCTTACGAGCAGTACTTC
CASSRGQGAYEQYF
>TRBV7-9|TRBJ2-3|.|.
TGTGCCAGCAGCTTCAGGGAGAATACAGATACGCAGTATTTT
CASSFRENTDTQYF
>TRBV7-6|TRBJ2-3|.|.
TGTGCCAGCAGCTTAGCGTCGTCATCCTACAGGCGAGGCACAGATACGCAGTATTTT
CASSLASSSYRRGTDTQYF
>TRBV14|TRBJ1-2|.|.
TGTGCCAGCAGCCAAGCGTTCTATGGCTACACCTTC
CASSQAFYGYTF
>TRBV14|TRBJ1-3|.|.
TGTGCCAGCAGCCAAGTACTTGGGCAGGGGATCTCTGGAAACACCATATATTTT
CASSQVLGQGISGNTIYF
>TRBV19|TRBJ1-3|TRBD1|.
TGTGCCAGTAACGATCAGGGGGCGTTCAGCTCTGGAAACACCATATATTTT
CASNDQGAFSSGNTIYF
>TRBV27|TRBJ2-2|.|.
TGTGCCAGCAGAGACTCGAACACCGGGGAGCTGTTTTTT
CASRDSNTGELFF
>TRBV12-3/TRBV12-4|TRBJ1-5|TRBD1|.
TGTGCCAGCAGCCGGGACAGGGATCAGCCCCAGCATTTT
CASSRDRDQPQHF
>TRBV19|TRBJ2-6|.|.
TGTGCCAGTAGTACCACAGGAGCTGGGGCCAACGTCCTGACTTTC
CASSTTGAGANVLTF